The T cell receptor (beta chain) under discussion was sequenced for a study of OX40 agonist ivuxolimab in advanced cancers. The data were produced by immunoSEQ multiplex PCR, yet TCRdb's version contains in-frame clones alone and is incomplete. Here the sample spans around 60,000 clones, about nine tenths being singletons. Trimming took off 2 bases at V and 2 bases at J, with 13 bases between the two ends. CDR1 SEHNR and CDR2 FQNEAQ come from the germline V gene (reference sequence). There are 15 residues in the CDR3. The chain combines TRBV7-9 with TRBJ2-7; maybe TRBD1 (6 bases). The sequence came from an adult with an advanced solid tumor such as melanoma, head and neck, liver or kidney cancer. The sequences come from CD4+ or CD8+ T cells sorted from blood, collected in a trial of the OX40 agonist ivuxolimab. This chain's CDR3 is CASSLRDNYPYEQYF. CDR3 bases: TGTGCCAGCAGCTTAAGGGACAACTATCCCTACGAGCAGTACTTC.